One and the same sample provided the 10 T cell receptor beta chains below, sequenced in a study of cytomegalovirus exposure and HLA in healthy donors (dated by TCRdb to about 2017). Library creation used the immunoSEQ multiplex PCR assay. The multiplex PCR relied on a mix of 60 forward primers for TCR Vbeta segments and 13 reverse primers for TCR Jbeta segments. TCRdb took this table from immuneACCESS and kept in-frame rearrangements with V and J called. Such tables lack part of the clones; where checked against another copy, unresolved V genes explain under half of the gap, and the rest is unexplained. This sample holds some 130,000 clones; 79% were observed only once. Of the sample, roughly 2% falls within the top ten clones. The specimen sequenced was PBMCs. These receptors were taken from a man aged 18 to 30 in good health and CMV-seronegative.

This rearrangement joins TRBV5-1 to TRBJ1-6; no firm D call. With 1 base removed from V and 0 bases from J, the gap between germline ends came to 5 bases. The CDR3 has 15 residues. CDR1 and CDR2 from the germline V gene are SGHRS and YFSETQ. The CDR3 is CASSLSSSYNSPLHF. CDR3 nucleotide sequence: TGCGCCAGCAGCTTGAGTAGCTCCTATAATTCACCCCTCCACTTT.

The chain joins TRBV6-1 to TRBJ1-5; a weak D match, TRBD1 (5 bases). The V gene's germline CDR1 is MNHNS and CDR2 SASEGT. The CDR3 extends over 15 amino acids. V gave up 2 bases and J gave up 6 bases, with 14 bases separating them. The CDR3 nucleotides are TGTGCCAGCAGTGAAAGGATCAGGGTGGCTCAGCCCCAGCATTTT. Protein product: CASSERIRVAQPQHF.

The chain joins TRBV9 to TRBJ2-6, with D possibly being TRBD1 (5 bases). The germline V and J ends were trimmed by 4 bases and 2 bases, with 10 bases remaining between them. Germline V lookup: CDR1 SGDLS, CDR2 YYNGEE. This CDR3 comprises 15 residues. The CDR3 protein is CASSYTGTGANVLTF. In nucleotides, the CDR3 is TGTGCCAGCAGCTACACAGGAACTGGGGCCAACGTCCTGACTTTC.

The chain recombines TRBV27 with TRBJ1-5; no firm D call. The V gene lost 2 bases and the J gene lost 1 base, with 15 bases spanning the gap. The CDR3 runs 17 residues. The germline gives CDR1 MNHEY, CDR2 SMNVEV (reference sequence). The CDR3 protein is CASSLAPPSRSNQPQHF. The CDR3 coding sequence is TGTGCCAGCAGTTTAGCACCCCCAAGCCGCAGCAATCAGCCCCAGCATTTT.

The gene calls are TRBV18 and TRBJ2-1; 10 nucleotides line up with TRBD2. J lost 1 base, V lost 4 bases, and 7 bases had no gene match. Germline CDR1 reads KGHSH; CDR2 reads LQKENI. This CDR3 spans 17 amino acids. CDR3 DNA: TGTGCCAGCTCACTAATTAAAGCGGGAGGGTCCTACAATGAGCAGTTCTTC. Its translation: CASSLIKAGGSYNEQFF. The full variable domain, with the rest looked up from reference TRBV18 and TRBJ2-1, is NAGVMQNPRHLVRRRGQEARLRCSPMKGHSHVYWYRQLPEEGLKFMVYLQKENIIDESGMPKERFSAEFPKEGPSILRIQQVVRGDSAAYFCASSLIKAGGSYNEQFFGPGTRLTVL.

The V call is TRBV4-1, the J call TRBJ1-4; D is possibly TRBD1 (6 bases). The germline V gene encodes CDR1 MGHRA and CDR2 YSYEKL. With 1 base removed from V and 7 bases from J, the gap between germline ends came to 13 bases. The CDR3 contains 15 residues. This chain's CDR3 is CASSQVGQGSEKLFF. Written as DNA, the CDR3 is TGCGCCAGCAGCCAAGTTGGGCAGGGGAGTGAAAAACTGTTTTTT.

The V call is TRBV7-2, the J call TRBJ1-1; tentative D call: TRBD1 (6 bases). Germline V lookup: CDR1 SGHTA, CDR2 FQGNSA. V gave up 2 bases and J gave up 3 bases, with 13 bases separating them. CDR3 length: 15 residues. CDR3 sequence: CASSLLLGGDTEAFF. CDR3 in DNA: TGTGCCAGCAGCTTACTCTTAGGGGGGGACACTGAAGCTTTCTTT.

In its sample, this clone was seen a few times. This rearrangement joins TRBV2 to TRBJ2-7; TRBD2 agrees at 7 bases. The V gene's germline CDR1 is SNHLY and CDR2 FYNNEI. V shed 5 bases and J 7 bases; nucleotides not matched to a gene: 2. The CDR3 sequence is 11 residues long. The CDR3 nucleotides read TGTGCCAGCAGTTGGACTAGGGAGCAGTACGTC. It specifies CASSWTREQYV.

This clone was counted between two and nine times. This rearrangement joins TRBV10-3 to TRBJ1-1, with TRBD1 matching over 7 bases. The V gene end was trimmed by 10 bases and the J gene end by 0 bases; junction bases not matched to a gene: 8. The CDR3 spans 14 residues. Germline loops: CDR1 ENHRY, CDR2 SYGVKD. The CDR3 DNA reads TGTGCCAGTAGGGGACAGTACATGAACACTGAAGCTTTCTTT. It is translated as CASRGQYMNTEAFF.

V usage is TRBV18 and J usage is TRBJ2-7; 11 nucleotides agree with TRBD2. Unmatched junction bases numbered 7, after V lost 3 bases and J lost 3 bases. This CDR3 contains 16 residues. Germline V CDR1 and CDR2: KGHSH, LQKENI. The DNA of the CDR3 is TGTGCCAGCTCACCCCCGGGACTAGCGGCTAGCTACGAGCAGTACTTC. This sequence encodes CASSPPGLAASYEQYF.